The 9 T cell receptor beta chains below come from one sample, sequenced in a study of regulatory T cells in long-lasting Graves disease. Specified time point: newly diagnosed GD, antithyroid drugs for less than 3 months. The authors made the TCR library using RNA they extracted from PBMCs. Building the TCR beta libraries relied on iRepertoire HTBI primers, and CDR3 regions underwent Arm-PCR. TCRdb analysed the multiplex PCR reads with MiXCR anew, one entry per CDR3 protein. The sample has roughly 610,000 distinct CDR3 sequences; around 17% are singletons. The same data also went into a second study, on T cells in Graves' hyperthyroidism and ophthalmopathy.

Here the sequenced sample was peripheral blood mononuclear cells (PBMCs), taken at new diagnosis, from a patient treated with antithyroid drugs. The receptors come from a woman in her 30s with Graves disease.

Many counts were recorded for this clonotype. The V and J genes are TRBV6-1 and TRBJ1-1; TRBD1 agrees at 7 bases. In germline, CDR1 is MNHNS, CDR2 SASEGT. J gave up 10 bases and V 6 bases, and 11 bases lay outside the gene matches. The CDR3 runs 13 residues. CDR3 amino acids: CASSRQGMRVAFF. CDR3 nucleotide sequence: TGTGCCAGCAGCCGACAGGGAATGCGTGTAGCTTTCTTT.

The chain carries TRBV19 and TRBJ1-5; no clear D. V lost 4 bases and J 4 bases, leaving 8 bases between the germline ends. The V gene's germline CDR1 is LNHDA and CDR2 SQIVND (reference sequence). The CDR3 has 13 residues. As DNA, the CDR3 is TGTGCCAGTAGTACAGCTCCAAATCAGCCCCAGCATTTT. Translated, it gives CASSTAPNQPQHF.

The V and J genes are TRBV20-1 and TRBJ1-6; D gene uncertain. Trimming removed 1 base from V and 11 bases from J, with 12 bases in between. Germline V gene lookup returns CDR1 DFQATT and CDR2 SNEGSKA (reference sequence). The CDR3 is made up of 13 amino acids. CDR3 sequence: CSARATDGAPLHF. The CDR3 DNA reads TGCAGTGCTAGAGCCACGGACGGGGCACCCCTCCACTTT.

This clonotype was picked up many times. This chain uses TRBV7-2 with TRBJ2-3; D gene ambiguous. The CDR3 covers 14 residues. V shed 5 bases and J shed 0 bases, with 9 bases lying between them. CDR1 is SGHTA and CDR2 is FQGNSA in the germline V gene. CDR3 residues: CASSPYRSTDTQYF. CDR3 nucleotides: TGTGCCAGCAGCCCGTACAGAAGCACAGATACGCAGTATTTT.

The V gene is TRBV4-1, the J gene TRBJ2-3; D is unclear. This CDR3 has 14 amino acids. The germline V and J ends were trimmed by 0 bases and 5 bases, with 9 bases remaining between them. Germline CDR1 MGHRA, CDR2 YSYEKL. The CDR3 protein is CASSQDPVRDTQYF. The CDR3 DNA reads as TGCGCCAGCAGCCAAGATCCGGTTAGAGATACGCAGTATTTT.

In its sample, this clonotype was seen many times. The chain recombines TRBV6-2 or TRBV6-3 with TRBJ2-5, with 14 bases identical to TRBD2. Trimming at V came to 3 bases and at J to 5 bases, leaving 8 bases not matched to a gene. The germline V gene encodes CDR1 MNHEY and CDR2 SVGEGT. The CDR3 is 17 amino acids. CDR3 in amino acids: CASSYNPGLAGVETQYF. The CDR3 nucleotides read TGTGCCAGCAGTTATAATCCGGGACTAGCGGGAGTCGAGACCCAGTACTTC.

Many counts were recorded for this clonotype. The chain couples TRBV6-1 to TRBJ2-7; 8 bases match TRBD1. With 6 bases clipped from V and 2 bases from J, the junction kept 3 bases outside the gene matches. The CDR3 is 13 residues long. The germline V gene has CDR1 MNHNS and CDR2 SASEGT. CDR3 loop: CASRRTGTYEQYF. The CDR3, as DNA: TGTGCCAGCAGACGGACAGGGACCTACGAGCAGTACTTC.

This clonotype was recorded many times. A read error is possible here, since a much larger clone lies one base away. The genes are TRBV13 and TRBJ1-1, with TRBD1 matching over 7 bases. V was pared by 3 bases and J by 3 bases, with 1 base of the junction left unmatched. This CDR3 has 13 residues. Germline V gene data show CDR1 as PRHDT and CDR2 as FYEKMQ (reference sequence). CDR3 nucleotide sequence: TGTGCCAGCAGCTTCGGACAGGACACTGAAGCTTTCTTT. Protein: CASSFGQDTEAFF.

The V gene is TRBV5-6, the J gene TRBJ1-1, with unresolved D. CDR1 SGHDT and CDR2 YYEEEE come from the germline V gene. The CDR3 contains 15 residues. Deletions cut 1 base from V and 2 bases from J, with 12 bases between. CDR3 nucleotide sequence: TGTGCCAGCAGCTTGTATAACAGAGAAAACACTGAAGCTTTCTTT. The encoded protein is CASSLYNRENTEAFF.